The rows below give T cell receptor beta chains drawn from one sample of a study of control samples from healthy donors and cancer patients. The method was immunoSEQ multiplex PCR; TCRdb's version includes in-frame clones alone and lacks a portion of them. The repertoire holds 90,000 to 120,000 clones, with approximately 84% as singletons. The sequenced sample consisted of blood. The receptors were gathered from a man younger than 35 in good health. Both conserved end residues are part of each CDR3. D genes are given only for firm matches. Clone size is not always given. Where it is, it says once, few, many or a class for expanded clones.

j_gene: TRBJ2-3
abundance: -
v_gene: TRBV24-1
d_gene: -
CDR3nt: TGTGCCACCAGTGCGGACGCCGGAGGGTGGACAGATACGCAGTATTTT
CDR3aa: CATSADAGGWTDTQYF

j_gene: TRBJ1-5
abundance: few
v_gene: TRBV7-9
d_gene: TRBD1
CDR3nt: TGTGCCAGCAGCTTAGTGGGCGGGACAGGGGGAGGAGGCAATCAGCCCCAGCATTTT
CDR3aa: CASSLVGGTGGGGNQPQHF

j_gene: TRBJ1-5
abundance: -
v_gene: TRBV19
d_gene: TRBD1
CDR3nt: TGTGCCAGTAGTATACGGCGACAGGGCCAGAATCAGCCCCAGCATTTT
CDR3aa: CASSIRRQGQNQPQHF

j_gene: TRBJ2-3
abundance: -
v_gene: TRBV11-3
d_gene: TRBD2
CDR3nt: TGTGCCAGCTCTAGCGGGGGTACCGAAAGCACAGATACGCAGTATTTT
CDR3aa: CASSSGGTESTDTQYF

j_gene: TRBJ1-2
abundance: -
v_gene: TRBV7-2
d_gene: -
CDR3nt: TGTGCCAGCAGCTTATTAAACGGCCAGGCCTATGGCTACACCTTC
CDR3aa: CASSLLNGQAYGYTF

j_gene: TRBJ2-2
abundance: few
v_gene: TRBV19
d_gene: -
CDR3nt: TGTGCCAGTAGTATAGGGGTGACAAGGAACACCGGGGAGCTGTTTTTT
CDR3aa: CASSIGVTRNTGELFF

j_gene: TRBJ2-1
abundance: few
v_gene: TRBV11-2
d_gene: -
CDR3nt: TGTGCCAGCAGCTTAGTCGGCGGATTCTACAATGAGCAGTTCTTC
CDR3aa: CASSLVGGFYNEQFF

j_gene: TRBJ2-5
abundance: -
v_gene: TRBV27
d_gene: -
CDR3nt: TGTGCCAGCAGTTTAGACGGGGTTTGGGAGACCCAGTACTTC
CDR3aa: CASSLDGVWETQYF

j_gene: TRBJ2-2
abundance: -
v_gene: TRBV7-2
d_gene: -
CDR3nt: TGTGCCAGCAGCTTGAGGGCAAGGAACACCGGGGAGCTGTTTTTT
CDR3aa: CASSLRARNTGELFF

j_gene: TRBJ1-4
abundance: -
v_gene: TRBV9
d_gene: -
CDR3nt: TGTGCCAGCAGCGTCGAGGACAGCGACAATGAAAAACTGTTTTTT
CDR3aa: CASSVEDSDNEKLFF

j_gene: TRBJ1-1
abundance: -
v_gene: TRBV13
d_gene: TRBD1
CDR3nt: TGTGCCAGCAGCCGGGACAGGGCGGTGAACACTGAAGCTTTCTTT
CDR3aa: CASSRDRAVNTEAFF

j_gene: TRBJ1-1
abundance: few
v_gene: TRBV29-1
d_gene: -
CDR3nt: TGCAGCGTTGTGCCAGGGAGGAACACTGAAGCTTTCTTT
CDR3aa: CSVVPGRNTEAFF

j_gene: TRBJ1-5
abundance: -
v_gene: TRBV19
d_gene: -
CDR3nt: TGTGCCAGTAGTATAGATGCCCTACAGGAGTTCAATCAGCCCCAGCATTTT
CDR3aa: CASSIDALQEFNQPQHF

j_gene: TRBJ1-1
abundance: -
v_gene: TRBV12-3/TRBV12-4
d_gene: -
CDR3nt: TGTGCCGCTAGAGTGAACACTGAAGCTTTCTTT
CDR3aa: CAARVNTEAFF

j_gene: TRBJ2-1
abundance: -
v_gene: TRBV5-8
d_gene: -
CDR3nt: TGTGCCAGCAGCTTGTGGGCGGACTACAATGAGCAGTTCTTC
CDR3aa: CASSLWADYNEQFF

j_gene: TRBJ2-3
abundance: -
v_gene: TRBV29-1
d_gene: -
CDR3nt: TGCAGCGTCCGCCCAATACTGCAAGATACGCAGTATTTT
CDR3aa: CSVRPILQDTQYF

j_gene: TRBJ1-2
abundance: -
v_gene: TRBV6-1
d_gene: -
CDR3nt: TGTGCCAGCAGTGACCCCACCATCGCGAACTATGGCTACACCTTC
CDR3aa: CASSDPTIANYGYTF

j_gene: TRBJ2-5
abundance: -
v_gene: TRBV27
d_gene: TRBD2
CDR3nt: TGTGCCAGCAGCCCCTCCCACGAGCGGGGGGGCCGATTCATAGAGACCCAGTACTTC
CDR3aa: CASSPSHERGGRFIETQYF

j_gene: TRBJ2-1
abundance: -
v_gene: TRBV5-1
d_gene: -
CDR3nt: TGCGCCAGCAGGATGACAGGCGAGCAGTTCTTC
CDR3aa: CASRMTGEQFF

j_gene: TRBJ1-2
abundance: -
v_gene: TRBV4-1
d_gene: -
CDR3nt: TGCGCCAGCAGCCAAGAGGCGGCGCAGTCAAGCGGCTACACCTTC
CDR3aa: CASSQEAAQSSGYTF

j_gene: TRBJ2-1
abundance: -
v_gene: TRBV27
d_gene: TRBD2
CDR3nt: TGTGCCAGCGGACTAGCGGGGGCTCTCTACAATGAGCAGTTCTTC
CDR3aa: CASGLAGALYNEQFF

j_gene: TRBJ2-5
abundance: -
v_gene: TRBV19
d_gene: -
CDR3nt: TGTGCCAGTAGTATCCAGGGGGGGAGAGAGACCCAGTACTTC
CDR3aa: CASSIQGGRETQYF

j_gene: TRBJ2-5
abundance: -
v_gene: TRBV24-1
d_gene: TRBD1
CDR3nt: TGTGCCACCAGTGATTTGACAGGGGCCCAAGAGACCCAGTACTTC
CDR3aa: CATSDLTGAQETQYF

j_gene: TRBJ1-3
abundance: -
v_gene: TRBV4-3
d_gene: -
CDR3nt: TGCGCCAGCAGCCAAGCAGGGAACTCTGGAAACACCATATATTTT
CDR3aa: CASSQAGNSGNTIYF

j_gene: TRBJ1-4
abundance: -
v_gene: TRBV30
d_gene: TRBD1
CDR3nt: TGTGCCTGGATGGGGACAGGAAATGAAAAACTGTTTTTT
CDR3aa: CAWMGTGNEKLFF

j_gene: TRBJ1-2
abundance: -
v_gene: TRBV9
d_gene: -
CDR3nt: TGTGCCAGCAGCGTTGAAGAGACAGTTTACTATGGCTACACCTTC
CDR3aa: CASSVEETVYYGYTF

j_gene: TRBJ1-2
abundance: -
v_gene: TRBV28
d_gene: TRBD1
CDR3nt: TGTGCCAGTCGTAATCCCACAGGGGCCCGAAACTATGGCTACACCTTC
CDR3aa: CASRNPTGARNYGYTF

j_gene: TRBJ2-7
abundance: -
v_gene: TRBV11-2
d_gene: -
CDR3nt: TGTGCCAGCAGCATAACAGGGAATTCCCACGAGCAGTACTTC
CDR3aa: CASSITGNSHEQYF

j_gene: TRBJ2-4
abundance: -
v_gene: TRBV11-2
d_gene: -
CDR3nt: TGTGCCAGCAGCTTAGCAAGTGATAAAAACATTCAGTACTTC
CDR3aa: CASSLASDKNIQYF

j_gene: TRBJ1-6
abundance: few
v_gene: TRBV18
d_gene: -
CDR3nt: TGTGCCAGCTCACCAGGACATCTCAATTCACCCCTCCACTTT
CDR3aa: CASSPGHLNSPLHF

j_gene: TRBJ2-3
abundance: -
v_gene: TRBV6-5
d_gene: TRBD1
CDR3nt: TGTGCCAGCAGTCTGACAGGGGCCCACACAGATACGCAGTATTTT
CDR3aa: CASSLTGAHTDTQYF